This T cell receptor (beta chain) emerged from a study of T cells in Graves' hyperthyroidism and ophthalmopathy. TCR beta CDR3 region amplification was performed from RNA transcripts. The HTBI primer set drove a first-round RT-PCR of the TCR CDR3. TCRdb fed the multiplex PCR reads into MiXCR, producing one record per CDR3 protein. The profile shows under 350,000 distinct CDR3 sequences, over 20% of them singletons. This TCR was recovered from a woman in her 50s with Graves' hyperthyroidism. The sample consisted of blood.

The CDR3 coding sequence is TGTGCCAGCAGCCATCCCGAAGGTCAGCCCCAGCATTTT. This sequence encodes CASSHPEGQPQHF. The V call is TRBV11-2, the J call TRBJ1-5, with no clear D. The CDR3 runs to 13 residues. Looked up from germline, CDR1 is SGHAT and CDR2 is FQNNGV. The V end was cut by 5 bases, the J end by 6 bases, with 11 bases between. Full variable domain (outside the CDR3, taken from reference TRBV11-2 and TRBJ1-5): EAGVAQSPRYKIIEKRQSVAFWCNPISGHATLYWYQQILGQGPKLLIQFQNNGVVDDSQLPKDRFSAERLKGVDSTLKIQPAKLEDSAVYLCASSHPEGQPQHFGDGTRLSIL.